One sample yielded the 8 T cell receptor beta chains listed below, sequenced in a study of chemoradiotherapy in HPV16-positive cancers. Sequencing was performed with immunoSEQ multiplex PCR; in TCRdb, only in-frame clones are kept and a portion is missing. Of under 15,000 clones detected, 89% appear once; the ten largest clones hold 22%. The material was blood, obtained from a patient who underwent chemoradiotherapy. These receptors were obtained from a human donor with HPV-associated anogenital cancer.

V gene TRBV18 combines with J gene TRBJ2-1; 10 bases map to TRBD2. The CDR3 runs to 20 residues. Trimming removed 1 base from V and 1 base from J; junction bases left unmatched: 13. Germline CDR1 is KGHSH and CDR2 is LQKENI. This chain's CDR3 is CASSPRALSGRRISYNEQFF. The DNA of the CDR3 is TGTGCCAGCTCACCACGCGCTCTTAGCGGGAGGAGAATATCCTACAATGAGCAGTTCTTC. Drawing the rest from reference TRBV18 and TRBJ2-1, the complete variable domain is NAGVMQNPRHLVRRRGQEARLRCSPMKGHSHVYWYRQLPEEGLKFMVYLQKENIIDESGMPKERFSAEFPKEGPSILRIQQVVRGDSAAYFCASSPRALSGRRISYNEQFFGPGTRLTVL.

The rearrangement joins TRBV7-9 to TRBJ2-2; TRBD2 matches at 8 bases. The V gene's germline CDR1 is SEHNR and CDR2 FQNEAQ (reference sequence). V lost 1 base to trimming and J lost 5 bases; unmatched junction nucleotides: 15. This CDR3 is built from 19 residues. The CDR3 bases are TGTGCCAGCAGCTTAGGCCGGGGGGGAGTAGCGGGGTCTACCGGGGAGCTGTTTTTT. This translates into CASSLGRGGVAGSTGELFF.

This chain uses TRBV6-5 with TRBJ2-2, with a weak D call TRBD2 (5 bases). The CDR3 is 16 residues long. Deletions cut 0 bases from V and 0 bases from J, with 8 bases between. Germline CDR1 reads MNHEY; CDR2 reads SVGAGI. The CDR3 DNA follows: TGTGCCAGCAGTTACTCCGGGGTTGCGAACACCGGGGAGCTGTTTTTT. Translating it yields CASSYSGVANTGELFF.

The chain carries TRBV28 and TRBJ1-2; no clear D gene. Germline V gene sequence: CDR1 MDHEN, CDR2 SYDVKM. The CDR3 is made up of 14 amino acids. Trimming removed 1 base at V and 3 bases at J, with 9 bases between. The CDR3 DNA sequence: TGTGCCAGCAGTTTATACCCAGACTACTATGGCTACACCTTC. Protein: CASSLYPDYYGYTF.

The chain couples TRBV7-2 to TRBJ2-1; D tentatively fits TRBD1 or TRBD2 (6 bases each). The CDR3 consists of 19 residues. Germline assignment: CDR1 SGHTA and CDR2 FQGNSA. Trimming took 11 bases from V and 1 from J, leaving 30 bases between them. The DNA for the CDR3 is TGTGCCCTCAGCTTAATTGTGGGGTATCGGGGGCCGTCCTACAATGAGCAGTTCTTC. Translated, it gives CALSLIVGYRGPSYNEQFF.

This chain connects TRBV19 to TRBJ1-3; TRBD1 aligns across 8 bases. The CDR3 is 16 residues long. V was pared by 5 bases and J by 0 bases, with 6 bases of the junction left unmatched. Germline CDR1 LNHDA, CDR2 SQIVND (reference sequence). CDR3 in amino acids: CASSPGTGFSGNTIYF. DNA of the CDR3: TGTGCCAGTAGTCCCGGGACAGGATTCTCTGGAAACACCATATATTTT.

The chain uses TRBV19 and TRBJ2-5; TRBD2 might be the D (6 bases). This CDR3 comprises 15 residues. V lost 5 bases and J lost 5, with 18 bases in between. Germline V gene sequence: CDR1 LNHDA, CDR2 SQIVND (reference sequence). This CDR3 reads CASSATTSRGETQYF. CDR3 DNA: TGTGCCAGTAGTGCCACCACTAGCCGAGGGGAGACCCAGTACTTC.

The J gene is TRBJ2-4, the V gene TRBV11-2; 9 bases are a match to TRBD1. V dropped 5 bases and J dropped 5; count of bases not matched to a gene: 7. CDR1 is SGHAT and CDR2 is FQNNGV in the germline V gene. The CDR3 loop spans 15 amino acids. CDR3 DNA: TGTGCCAGCAGCAATACAGGGGGCGCGCAAAACATTCAGTACTTC. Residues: CASSNTGGAQNIQYF.